This T cell receptor (beta chain) was sequenced during a study of human T cells and chemical hapten exposure. General study points: Expanded TCRs clustered into significantly more large CDR3 similarity groups than controls, the analysis revealed.

Time point given: patch test 1, 2 weeks after DPC sensitization. As to treatment: therapeutic diphenylcyclopropenone sensitization with weekly scalp DPC. Blood collection took place prior to placing each patch test. TCRdb re-analysed the RACE reads in MiXCR, keeping a single row per CDR3 protein. Of 380,000 or so distinct CDR3 sequences listed, nearly 5% are singletons. V was clipped by 2 bases and J by 2 bases; unmatched bases: 3. This CDR3 spans 15 amino acids. This clonotype came up many times. Antigen: not known. This chain links TRBV12-3 or TRBV12-4 with TRBJ2-1, with 7 bases that match TRBD1. The sequences come from whole blood, collected in connection with sensitization to the hapten diphenylcyclopropenone (DPC). The TCR comes from a woman in her fifties or sixties with alopecia areata. Some clones in this sample may be carry-over from other donors' samples. CDR3 amino acids: CASSLKGAAYNEQFF. In DNA, the CDR3 is TGTGCCAGCAGTTTAAAGGGGGCCGCCTACAATGAGCAGTTCTTC.